This T cell receptor beta chain was documented in a study of neurological immune-mediated disorders. Study conclusions and caveats: HTLV-1-associated myelopathy showed the most TCR clonal expansion; multiple sclerosis the least, below healthy controls.

J gave up 3 bases and V 4 bases, and 8 bases lay outside the gene matches. This CDR3 region has 15 residues. Germline V gene sequence: CDR1 MGHRA, CDR2 YSYEKL. The authors produced cDNA by 5'RACE using 10-nucleotide random UMIs. Sequencing of 15-18 subjects in each run yielded over 200 million TCR-beta sequences. TCRdb ran MiXCR on the 5' RACE reads and lists one entry per CDR3 protein. The data contain 31,000 or so distinct CDR3 sequences, about 14% of them singletons. This clonotype has ten or more counts. Its antigen is undetermined. Time point here: technical triplicate 2. The sorted libraries were made from around 980,000 CD4+ or CD8+ T cells.

This chain connects TRBV4-1 to TRBJ2-5; 7 nucleotides line up with TRBD2. The sequenced material came from CD4+ T cells from blood. This clonotype originated in a female donor with HTLV-1-associated myelopathy (HAM/TSP). The CDR3 nucleotides are TGCGCCAGCAGCCTCGCCGGGACTACCGAAGAGACCCAGTACTTC. It is translated as CASSLAGTTEETQYF.